What follows are 12 T cell receptor beta chains derived from one specimen sequenced in a study of CD8 T cells in Susac syndrome (dated by TCRdb to the late 2010s). The library relied on the immunoSEQ multiplex PCR assay. RNA was extracted with the RNeasy kit and roughly 0.45 to 1 ug was reverse transcribed using random hexamers. The public reads were reanalyzed by TCRdb: fastp trimming at Q25, MiXCR alignment, in-frame beta chains only. Identical CDR3 proteins give one entry, which carries the most common genes and DNA. The sample includes about 280,000 distinct CDR3 sequences, with roughly 84% observed a single time. 0.095% to 0.14% of the sample lies in the top ten. Sequenced input: CD8+ T cells from PBMCs. These receptor sequences come from a human donor with multiple sclerosis.

This sequence joins TRBV27 and TRBJ2-1, with 13 positions matching TRBD2. V lost 2 bases and J lost 8; bases outside the gene matches: 6. The CDR3 contains 16 residues. Germline CDR1 MNHEY, CDR2 SMNVEV (reference sequence). This chain's CDR3 is CASSLRTSGSVDEQFF. DNA for the CDR3: TGTGCCAGCAGTTTACGGACTAGCGGGAGTGTGGATGAGCAGTTCTTC.

This chain joins TRBV12-3 or TRBV12-4 and TRBJ1-1, with unresolved D. The CDR3 extends over 13 amino acids. V lost 7 bases and J lost 4, with 13 bases in between. The CDR3 sequence: CASTLGKGTEAFF. The CDR3 DNA reads TGTGCCAGCACTCTGGGGAAGGGCACTGAAGCTTTCTTT.

V is TRBV12-3 or TRBV12-4 and J is TRBJ2-3; 12 bases agree with TRBD2. J gave up 0 bases and V 4 bases, and 8 bases lay outside the gene matches. CDR3 length equals 18 residues. Here the CDR3 reads CASSSPRLAGGSTDTQYF. The CDR3 nucleotides are TGTGCCAGCAGTTCCCCAAGGCTAGCGGGAGGGAGCACAGATACGCAGTATTTT.

This clonotype turned up a few times. The chain recombines TRBV6-1 with TRBJ2-5; TRBD2 aligns across 13 bases. CDR3 length: 13 amino acids. With 6 bases clipped from V and 8 bases from J, the junction kept 3 bases outside the gene matches. CDR1 MNHNS and CDR2 SASEGT come from the germline V gene. In DNA, the CDR3 is TGTGCCAGCAGCCCGGGACTAGCGGGAACCCAGTACTTC. It encodes CASSPGLAGTQYF.

V usage is TRBV19 and J usage is TRBJ2-1; no reliable D call. The CDR3 sequence is 15 residues long. Trimming cost V 1 base and J 0 bases, with 7 bases left between them. CDR1 LNHDA and CDR2 SQIVND come from the germline V gene (reference sequence). This CDR3 reads CASSIARSSYNEQFF. CDR3 bases: TGTGCCAGTAGTATAGCGCGAAGCTCCTACAATGAGCAGTTCTTC.

This clonotype has just a few counts. V gene TRBV9 combines with J gene TRBJ2-1; 12 positions match TRBD2. CDR1 SGDLS and CDR2 YYNGEE come from the germline V gene. The CDR3 sequence is 16 residues long. The V segment lost 3 bases and the J segment 2 bases; nucleotides outside the gene matches: 3. The CDR3 bases are TGTGCCAGCAGCGCGACTAGCGGGAGTCCCTACAATGAGCAGTTCTTC. Its protein is CASSATSGSPYNEQFF. The whole variable domain, remainder taken from reference TRBV9 and TRBJ2-1, is DSGVTQTPKHLITATGQRVTLRCSPRSGDLSVYWYQQSLDQGLQFLIQYYNGEERAKGNILERFSAQQFPDLHSELNLSSLELGDSALYFCASSATSGSPYNEQFFGPGTRLTVL.

This sequence joins TRBV6-2 or TRBV6-3 and TRBJ2-1; D not certain. The V end was cut by 2 bases, the J end by 5 bases, with 4 bases between. Germline CDR1 reads MNHEY; CDR2 reads SVGEGT. This CDR3 has 12 amino acids. The CDR3 DNA reads as TGTGCCAGCAGTTACCCGGACAATGAGCAGTTCTTC. Translated: CASSYPDNEQFF.

The rearrangement links TRBV27 to TRBJ2-7, with TRBD2 matching 9 bases. From germline, CDR1 is MNHEY and CDR2 SMNVEV (reference sequence). The length of the CDR3 is 11 residues. CDR3 DNA sequence: TGTGGTAGCGGGAGCTTCTACGAGCAGTACTTC. Its translation is CGSGSFYEQYF.

The chain couples TRBV20-1 to TRBJ2-2, with D perhaps TRBD1 (5 bases). CDR3 length: 17 residues. The V end lost 4 bases, the J end lost 6 bases, and 24 bases lay between the germline ends. Germline V lookup: CDR1 DFQATT, CDR2 SNEGSKA (reference sequence). CDR3 bases: TGCAGTGCTATCTCCGACTCCCCGACAGTGGTGGCCGGGGAGCTGTTTTTT. Translated: CSAISDSPTVVAGELFF.

This clonotype was counted a single time. The chain uses TRBV5-1 and TRBJ2-5; possibly TRBD2 for D (6 bases). CDR3 length equals 16 residues. Germline lookup yields CDR1 SGHRS and CDR2 YFSETQ. Trimming took off 0 bases at V and 1 base at J, with 13 bases between the two ends. As DNA, the CDR3 is TGCGCCAGCAGCTTGGAGAGAGCGGGCCTCCAAGAGACCCAGTACTTC. Encoded protein: CASSLERAGLQETQYF.

This clonotype is a singleton in its sample. The rearrangement uses TRBV2 and TRBJ2-5; a weak D match, TRBD2 (6 bases). This CDR3 has 16 amino acids. Germline values: CDR1 SNHLY, CDR2 FYNNEI. Trimming took 5 bases from V and 5 from J, leaving 21 bases between them. CDR3 protein: CASSYGGAWAGETQYF. CDR3 DNA sequence: TGTGCCAGCAGTTACGGTGGAGCCTGGGCGGGGGAGACCCAGTACTTC.

The genes are TRBV6-5 and TRBJ2-5, with 12 bases matching TRBD1. The CDR3 contains 15 residues. Looked up from germline, CDR1 is MNHEY and CDR2 is SVGAGI. Unmatched junction bases numbered 6, after V lost 4 bases and J lost 6 bases. The DNA of the CDR3 is TGTGCCAGCAGTTGGGGACAGGGGGCTATGAAGACCCAGTACTTC. Protein product: CASSWGQGAMKTQYF.